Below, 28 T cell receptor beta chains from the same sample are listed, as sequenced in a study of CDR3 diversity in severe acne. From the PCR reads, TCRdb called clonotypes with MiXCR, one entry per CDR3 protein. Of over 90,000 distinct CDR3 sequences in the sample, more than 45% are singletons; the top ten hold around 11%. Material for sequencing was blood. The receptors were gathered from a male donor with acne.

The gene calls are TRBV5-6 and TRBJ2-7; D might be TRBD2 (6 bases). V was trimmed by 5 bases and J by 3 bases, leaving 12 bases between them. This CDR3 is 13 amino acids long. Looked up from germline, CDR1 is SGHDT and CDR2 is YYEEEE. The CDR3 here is CASRAGPNYEQYF. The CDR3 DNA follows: TGTGCCAGCAGGGCGGGACCGAACTACGAGCAGTACTTC.

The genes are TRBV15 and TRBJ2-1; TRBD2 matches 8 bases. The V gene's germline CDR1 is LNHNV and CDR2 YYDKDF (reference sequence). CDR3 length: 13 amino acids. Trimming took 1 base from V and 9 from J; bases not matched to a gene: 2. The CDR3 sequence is CATSRAGGPEQFF. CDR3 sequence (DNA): TGTGCCACCAGCAGAGCGGGAGGGCCTGAGCAGTTCTTC. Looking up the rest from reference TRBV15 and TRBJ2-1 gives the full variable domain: DAMVIQNPRYQVTQFGKPVTLSCSQTLNHNVMYWYQQKSSQAPKLLFHYYDKDFNNEADTPDNFQSRRPNTSFCFLDIRSPGLGDTAMYLCATSRAGGPEQFFGPGTRLTVL.

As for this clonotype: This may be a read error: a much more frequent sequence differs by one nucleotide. In DNA form, the CDR3 reads TGTGCCACAACAGGGGGCTACGAGCAGTACTTC. It codes for CATTGGYEQYF. V is TRBV6-1 and J is TRBJ2-7, with 8 bases identical to TRBD1. CDR1 is MNHNS, CDR2 SASEGT, per germline. CDR3 length: 11 residues. J was trimmed by 3 bases and V by 10 bases; bases with no gene match: 2.

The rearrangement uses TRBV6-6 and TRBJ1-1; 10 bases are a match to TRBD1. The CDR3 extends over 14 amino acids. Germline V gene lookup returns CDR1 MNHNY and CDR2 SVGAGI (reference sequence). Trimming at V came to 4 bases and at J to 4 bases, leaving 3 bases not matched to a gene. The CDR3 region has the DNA TGTGCCAGCAGTTCGTGGACAGGGGGCACTGAAGCTTTCTTT. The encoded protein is CASSSWTGGTEAFF.

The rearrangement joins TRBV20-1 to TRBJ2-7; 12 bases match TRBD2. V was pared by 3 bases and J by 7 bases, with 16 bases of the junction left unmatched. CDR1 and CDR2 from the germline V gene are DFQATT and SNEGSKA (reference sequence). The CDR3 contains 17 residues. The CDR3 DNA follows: TGCAGTGCTAGGGCTATTACTAGCGGGAGGATCTACAATGAGCAGTACTTC. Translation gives CSARAITSGRIYNEQYF.

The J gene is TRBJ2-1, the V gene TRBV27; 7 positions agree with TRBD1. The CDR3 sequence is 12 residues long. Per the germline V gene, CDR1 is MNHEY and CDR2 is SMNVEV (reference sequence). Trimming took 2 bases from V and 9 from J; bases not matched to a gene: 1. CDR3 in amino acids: CASSLRGLEQFF. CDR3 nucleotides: TGTGCCAGCAGTTTAAGGGGGCTTGAGCAGTTCTTC.

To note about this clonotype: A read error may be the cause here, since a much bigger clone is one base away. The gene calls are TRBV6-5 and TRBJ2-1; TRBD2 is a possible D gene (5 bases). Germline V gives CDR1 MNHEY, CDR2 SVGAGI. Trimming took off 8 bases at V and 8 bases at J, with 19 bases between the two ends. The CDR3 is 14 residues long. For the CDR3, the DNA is TGTGCCAGCGGTTTTAGCGTTCAGGTCGATGAGCAGTTCTTC. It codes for CASGFSVQVDEQFF.

The CDR3 reads CASSLGAGDYETQYF. DNA of the CDR3: TGTGCCAGCAGCTTGGGGGCAGGGGATTACGAGACCCAGTACTTC. The chain joins TRBV7-3 to TRBJ2-5, with D possibly matching TRBD1 (6 bases). Trimming took 3 bases from V and 5 from J, leaving 16 bases between them. The V gene's germline CDR1 is SGHTA and CDR2 FQGTGA. The CDR3 extends over 15 amino acids. Looking up the rest from reference TRBV7-3 and TRBJ2-5 gives the full variable domain: GAGVSQTPSNKVTEKGKYVELRCDPISGHTALYWYRQSLGQGPEFLIYFQGTGAADDSGLPNDRFFAVRPEGSVSTLKIQRTERGDSAVYLCASSLGAGDYETQYFGPGTRLLVL.

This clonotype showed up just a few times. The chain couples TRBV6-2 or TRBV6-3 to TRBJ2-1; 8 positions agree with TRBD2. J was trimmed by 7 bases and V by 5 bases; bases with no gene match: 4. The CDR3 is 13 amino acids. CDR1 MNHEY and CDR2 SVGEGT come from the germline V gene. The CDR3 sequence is CASSSGSSNEQFF. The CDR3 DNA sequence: TGTGCCAGCAGTAGCGGGAGTAGTAATGAGCAGTTCTTC.

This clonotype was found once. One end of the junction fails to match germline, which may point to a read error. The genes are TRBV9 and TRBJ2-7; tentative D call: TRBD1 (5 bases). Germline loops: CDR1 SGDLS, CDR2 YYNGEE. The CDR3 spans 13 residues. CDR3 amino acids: CVSSYDSFYEQYF. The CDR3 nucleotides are TGTGTCAGCAGCTACGACAGTTTCTACGAGCAGTACTTC.

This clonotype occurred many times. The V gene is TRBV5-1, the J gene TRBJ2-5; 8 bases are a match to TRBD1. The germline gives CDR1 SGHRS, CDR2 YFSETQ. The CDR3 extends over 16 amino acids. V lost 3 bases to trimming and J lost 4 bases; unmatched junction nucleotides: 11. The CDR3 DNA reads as TGCGCCAGCAGCTCCGCAACCCAGGGGGCTGGAGAGACCCAGTACTTC. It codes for CASSSATQGAGETQYF. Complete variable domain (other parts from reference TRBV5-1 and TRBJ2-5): KAGVTQTPRYLIKTRGQQVTLSCSPISGHRSVSWYQQTPGQGLQFLFEYFSETQRNKGNFPGRFSGRQFSNSRSEMNVSTLELGDSALYLCASSSATQGAGETQYFGPGTRLLVL.

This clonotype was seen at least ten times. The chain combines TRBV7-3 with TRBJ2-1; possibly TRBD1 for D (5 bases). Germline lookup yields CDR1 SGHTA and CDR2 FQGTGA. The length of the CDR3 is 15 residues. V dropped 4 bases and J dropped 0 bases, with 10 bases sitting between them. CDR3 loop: CASSSDRSSYNEQFF. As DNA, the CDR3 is TGTGCCAGCAGCTCTGACAGAAGCTCCTACAATGAGCAGTTCTTC.

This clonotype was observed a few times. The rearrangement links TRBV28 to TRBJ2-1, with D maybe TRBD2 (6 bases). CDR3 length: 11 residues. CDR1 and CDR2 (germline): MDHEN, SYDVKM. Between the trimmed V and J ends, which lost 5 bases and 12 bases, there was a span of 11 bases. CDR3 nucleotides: TGTGCCAGCAGTACTGGGAGGTTGCAGTTCTTC. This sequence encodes CASSTGRLQFF.

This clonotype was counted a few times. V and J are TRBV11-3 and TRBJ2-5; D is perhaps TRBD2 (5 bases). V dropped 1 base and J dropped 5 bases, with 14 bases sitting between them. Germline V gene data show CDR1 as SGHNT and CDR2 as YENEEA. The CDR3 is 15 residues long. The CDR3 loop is CASSLVRDTRETQYF. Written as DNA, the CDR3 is TGTGCCAGCAGCTTAGTACGGGATACCCGGGAGACCCAGTACTTC.

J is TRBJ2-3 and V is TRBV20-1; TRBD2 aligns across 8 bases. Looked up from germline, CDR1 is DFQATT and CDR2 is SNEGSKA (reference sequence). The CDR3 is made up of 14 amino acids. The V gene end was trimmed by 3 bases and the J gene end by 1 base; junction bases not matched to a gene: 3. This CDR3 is CSASPSGRTDTQYF. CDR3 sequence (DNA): TGCAGTGCTAGTCCTAGCGGGCGCACAGATACGCAGTATTTT.

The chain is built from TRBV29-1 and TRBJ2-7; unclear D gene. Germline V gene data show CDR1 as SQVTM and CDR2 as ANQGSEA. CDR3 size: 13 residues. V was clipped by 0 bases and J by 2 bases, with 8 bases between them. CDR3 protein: CSVEDTETYEQYF. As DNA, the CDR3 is TGCAGCGTTGAAGACACGGAAACCTACGAGCAGTACTTC.

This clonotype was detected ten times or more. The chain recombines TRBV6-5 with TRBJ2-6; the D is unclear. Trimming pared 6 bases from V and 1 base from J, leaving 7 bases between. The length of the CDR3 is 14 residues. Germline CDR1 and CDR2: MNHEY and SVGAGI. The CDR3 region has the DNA TGTGCCAGCAGCATGATTTCTGGGGCCAACGTCCTGACTTTC. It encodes CASSMISGANVLTF.

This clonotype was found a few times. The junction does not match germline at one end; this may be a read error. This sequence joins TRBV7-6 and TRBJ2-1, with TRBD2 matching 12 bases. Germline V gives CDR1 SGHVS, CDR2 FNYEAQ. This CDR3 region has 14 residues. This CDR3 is CASSTGLAGTPLGF. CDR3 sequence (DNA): TGTGCCAGCAGCACCGGACTAGCGGGGACCCCCCTGGGCTTC.

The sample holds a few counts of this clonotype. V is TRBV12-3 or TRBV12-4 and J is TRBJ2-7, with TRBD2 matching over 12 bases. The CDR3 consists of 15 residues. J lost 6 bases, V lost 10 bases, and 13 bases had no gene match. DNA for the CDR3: TGTGCCACAAGAAAACTAGCGGGAGGTCTGGGCGAGCAGTACTTC. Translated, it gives CATRKLAGGLGEQYF.

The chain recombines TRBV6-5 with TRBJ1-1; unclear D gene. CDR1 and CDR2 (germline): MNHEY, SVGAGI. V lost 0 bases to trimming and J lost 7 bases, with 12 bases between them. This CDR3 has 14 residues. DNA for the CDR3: TGTGCCAGCAGTTACTCGAAGGCGGGTATTGAAGCTTTCTTT. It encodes CASSYSKAGIEAFF.

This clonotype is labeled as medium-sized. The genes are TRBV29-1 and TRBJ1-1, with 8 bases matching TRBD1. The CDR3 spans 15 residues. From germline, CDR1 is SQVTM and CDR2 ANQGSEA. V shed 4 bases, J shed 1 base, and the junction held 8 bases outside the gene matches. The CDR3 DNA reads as TGCAGCGTTGGGTTGCAGGGGGCGACGAACACTGAAGCTTTCTTT. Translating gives CSVGLQGATNTEAFF.

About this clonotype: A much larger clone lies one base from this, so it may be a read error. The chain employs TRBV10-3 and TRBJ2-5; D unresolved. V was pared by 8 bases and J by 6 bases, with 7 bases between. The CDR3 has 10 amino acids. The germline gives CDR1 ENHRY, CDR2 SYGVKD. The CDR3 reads CAIQPQTQYF. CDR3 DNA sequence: TGTGCCATCCAGCCCCAGACCCAGTACTTC.

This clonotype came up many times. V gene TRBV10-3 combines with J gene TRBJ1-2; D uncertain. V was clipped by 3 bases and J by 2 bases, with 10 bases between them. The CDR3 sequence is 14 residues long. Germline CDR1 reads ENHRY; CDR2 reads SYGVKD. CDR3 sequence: CAISESSANYGYTF. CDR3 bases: TGTGCCATCAGTGAAAGTTCTGCCAACTATGGCTACACCTTC.

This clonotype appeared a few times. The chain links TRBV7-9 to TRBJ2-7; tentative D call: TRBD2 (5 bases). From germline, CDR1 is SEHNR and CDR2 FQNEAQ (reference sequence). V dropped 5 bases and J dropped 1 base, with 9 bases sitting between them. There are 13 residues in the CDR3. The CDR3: CASSPGLSYEQYF. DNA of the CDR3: TGTGCCAGCAGCCCAGGACTTTCCTACGAGCAGTACTTC.

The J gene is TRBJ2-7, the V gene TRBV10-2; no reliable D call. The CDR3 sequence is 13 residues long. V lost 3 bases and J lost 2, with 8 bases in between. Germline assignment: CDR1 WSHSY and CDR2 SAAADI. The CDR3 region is CASSDEATYEQYF. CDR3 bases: TGCGCCAGCAGTGATGAAGCTACCTACGAGCAGTACTTC.

The CDR3 region has the DNA TGTGCCAGCAGCGTTGGGACAGGGAGGCAGCCCCAGCATTTT. Translated, it gives CASSVGTGRQPQHF. The chain carries TRBV9 and TRBJ1-5; TRBD1 agrees at 9 bases. From germline, CDR1 is SGDLS and CDR2 YYNGEE. There are 14 residues in the CDR3. The ends lost 2 bases at V and 7 bases at J; junction bases unmatched: 4.

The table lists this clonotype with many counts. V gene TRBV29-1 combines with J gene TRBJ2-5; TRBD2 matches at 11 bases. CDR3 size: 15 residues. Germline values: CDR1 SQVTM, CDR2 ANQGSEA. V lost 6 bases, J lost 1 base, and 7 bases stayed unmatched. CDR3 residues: CSVLTSGTSQETQYF. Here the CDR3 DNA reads TGCAGCGTGCTGACTAGCGGGACCTCCCAAGAGACCCAGTACTTC.

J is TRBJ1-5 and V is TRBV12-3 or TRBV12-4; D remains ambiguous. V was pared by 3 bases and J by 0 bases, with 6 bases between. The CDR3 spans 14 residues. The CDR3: CASSLVGSNQPQHF. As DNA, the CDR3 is TGTGCCAGCAGTTTGGTCGGTAGCAATCAGCCCCAGCATTTT.